This T cell receptor beta chain was retrieved from a study of PD-L1 blockade in urothelial cancer. For the study at large: Researchers looked at the blood 3 weeks (second dose) and 6 weeks after treatment began.

The protocol was immunoSEQ multiplex PCR, while the TCRdb copy is restricted to in-frame clones and leaves out a portion. The profile shows approximately 120,000 clones, around 88% of them singletons. Time point noted: peripheral blood 6 weeks after treatment start. The V gene end was trimmed by 4 bases and the J gene end by 6 bases; junction bases not matched to a gene: 5. The CDR3 contains 15 residues. The germline gives CDR1 LNHNV, CDR2 YYDKDF (reference sequence). This receptor was identified in a man aged 45-65 years with urothelial cancer. The rearrangement uses TRBV15 and TRBJ2-2; 10 bases match TRBD1. Source: PBMCs, taken around atezolizumab (anti-PD-L1) treatment. The CDR3 is CATSKGTGDSGELFF. In DNA form, the CDR3 reads TGTGCCACCAGCAAAGGGACAGGGGATTCCGGGGAGCTGTTTTTT.